This TCR beta chain was recorded in a study of T cells in Graves' hyperthyroidism and ophthalmopathy. Study-wide points: Most expanded thyroid clonotypes above 0.001 recurred in blood.

Graves' hyperthyroidism was deemed stable given no ophthalmopathy progression within 18 months. Patients aged 18 to 65 had newly diagnosed hyperthyroidism that had lasted under 2 months. Not enrolled were patients with uncontrolled infection, other autoimmune disease, pregnancy or lactation. RNA transcripts were the template for amplifying TCR beta CDR3 regions. An initial round of RT-PCR targeting the TCR CDR3 relied on the HTBI primer set. TCRdb called the multiplex PCR reads again in MiXCR, with one record for every CDR3 protein. The sample comprises 470,000 or so distinct CDR3 sequences, roughly 20% of which are singletons, and about 25% rests with the top ten. Per the germline V gene, CDR1 is SGHVS and CDR2 is FQNEAQ. The length of the CDR3 is 16 residues. V was cut by 1 base and J by 1 base, with 13 bases left in between. There are many counts of this clonotype. The antigen remains undetermined.

Sequencing was carried out using blood. This receptor was identified in a young man with Graves' hyperthyroidism. The chain recombines TRBV7-8 with TRBJ1-1; D perhaps matches TRBD1 (5 bases). The CDR3, as DNA: TGTGCCAGCAGCTTAGGGGCAGGGAAAACGAACACTGAAGCTTTCTTT. Translated: CASSLGAGKTNTEAFF.